A selection of T cell receptor beta chains follows, all from one sample in a study of T-cell memory formation after mild COVID-19. TCRdb independently ran MiXCR on the 5' RACE reads; one entry per CDR3 protein. The sample lists approximately 570,000 distinct CDR3 sequences; approximately 19% were seen once. Sequenced input: PBMCs or a T cell subset sorted from them (not recorded which). The receptors originated from an adult woman who had mild COVID-19 (a few samples of this study predate the infection). Cell type and time point are not known. Each CDR3 is given with its conserved first and last residue. Each record gives: V gene, J gene, clone size, D gene, CDR3 protein, CDR3 DNA. A D gene is named only where the DNA matches it firmly. Size is stated for part of the rows, as once, few or many counts, or as a class when the clone is expanded.

>TRBV9|TRBJ2-1|NA|TRBD2
CASSVSFTRLAGVVDEQFF
TGTGCCAGCAGCGTATCTTTCACCCGACTAGCGGGAGTGGTTGATGAGCAGTTCTTC
>TRBV5-5|TRBJ2-1|few|NA
CASSRRGGTYNEQFF
TGTGCCAGCAGCCGGCGGGGAGGAACCTACAATGAGCAGTTCTTC
>TRBV10-3|TRBJ1-1|few|NA
CAISENRGPPEAFF
TGTGCCATCAGTGAAAATAGGGGCCCACCTGAAGCTTTCTTT
>TRBV30|TRBJ2-5|NA|NA
CAWVGRDQETQYF
TGTGCCTGGGTCGGACGGGACCAAGAGACCCAGTACTTC
>TRBV18|TRBJ2-5|few|NA
CASSPPSLAWTQYF
TGTGCCAGCTCACCACCTAGCCTAGCGTGGACCCAGTACTTC
>TRBV5-1|TRBJ1-4|NA|NA
CASSPPWGSNEKLFF
TGCGCCAGCAGCCCCCCTTGGGGCTCAAATGAAAAACTGTTTTTT
>TRBV12-3/TRBV12-4|TRBJ1-1|few|NA
CASSSPDSWVGAFF
TGTGCCAGCAGTTCGCCCGACTCGTGGGTCGGAGCTTTCTTT
>TRBV7-9|TRBJ2-7|few|NA
CASSLGWDTSYEQYF
TGTGCCAGCAGCTTAGGATGGGACACCTCCTACGAGCAGTACTTC
>TRBV7-9|TRBJ1-2|few|TRBD1
CASGRTGKDGYTF
TGTGCCAGCGGCCGGACAGGGAAGGATGGCTACACCTTC
>TRBV29-1|TRBJ2-3|NA|NA
CSVTGDSTDTQYF
TGCAGCGTTACGGGGGACAGCACAGATACGCAGTATTTT
>TRBV6-4|TRBJ2-1|few|TRBD2
CASSDSPSGVSYNEQFF
TGTGCCAGCAGTGACTCTCCTAGCGGAGTCTCCTACAATGAGCAGTTCTTC
>TRBV7-8|TRBJ2-5|many|TRBD1
CASSTYRDRGETQYF
TGTGCCAGCAGCACCTACCGGGACAGGGGTGAGACCCAGTACTTC
>TRBV15|TRBJ1-5|NA|NA
CATNSRTGYSNQPQHF
TGTGCCACCAACTCACGTACAGGGTATAGCAATCAGCCCCAGCATTTT
>TRBV7-3|TRBJ2-1|NA|TRBD2
CASSFGGFGEQFF
TGTGCCAGCAGTTTCGGGGGGTTTGGTGAGCAGTTCTTC
>TRBV30|TRBJ2-1|NA|NA
CAWMFGNEQFF
TGTGCCTGGATGTTTGGCAATGAGCAGTTCTTC
>TRBV30|TRBJ2-2|many|NA
CAWSVAGELFF
TGTGCCTGGAGTGTCGCCGGGGAGCTGTTTTTT
>TRBV18|TRBJ2-7|once|NA
CASSPDAGFAYEQYF
TGTGCCAGCTCACCCGATGCAGGATTCGCCTACGAGCAGTACTTC
>TRBV5-1|TRBJ2-4|few|TRBD2
CASSQLDSVGGSIQYF
TGCGCCAGCAGCCAGTTAGACAGCGTGGGAGGGAGCATTCAGTACTTC
>TRBV19|TRBJ2-3|NA|NA
CASSIDAATDTQYF
TGTGCCAGTAGTATAGACGCGGCGACAGATACGCAGTATTTT
>TRBV12-3/TRBV12-4|TRBJ1-1|NA|TRBD1
CASSSPWTGPLSTEAFF
TGTGCCAGCAGTTCCCCTTGGACAGGGCCGTTGAGCACTGAAGCTTTCTTT
>TRBV19|TRBJ2-2|many|NA
CASRGFTGELFF
TGTGCCAGTAGGGGTTTCACCGGGGAGCTGTTTTTT
>TRBV7-3|TRBJ2-2|few|TRBD1
CASSPRRTGAQTGELFF
TGTGCCAGCAGCCCTCGTCGGACAGGGGCACAGACCGGGGAGCTGTTTTTT
>TRBV5-1|TRBJ2-3|NA|TRBD2
CASSLEAGGPSTDTQYF
TGCGCCAGCAGCTTGGAGGCGGGGGGCCCCAGCACAGATACGCAGTATTTT
>TRBV7-6|TRBJ2-5|NA|NA
CASSRSGPYQETQYF
TGTGCCAGCAGCAGGAGCGGTCCGTACCAAGAGACCCAGTACTTC
>TRBV6-2/TRBV6-3|TRBJ2-5|many|TRBD1
CASSGTAETQYF
TGTGCCAGCAGTGGGACAGCCGAGACCCAGTACTTC
>TRBV4-1|TRBJ2-5|few|TRBD2
CASSQDGVAGRGGKETQYF
TGCGCCAGCAGCCAAGACGGGGTAGCGGGGCGCGGTGGTAAAGAGACCCAGTACTTC
>TRBV30|TRBJ2-3|NA|NA
CAWSVGWQGTDTQYF
TGTGCCTGGAGTGTAGGGTGGCAGGGCACAGATACGCAGTATTTT
>TRBV5-6|TRBJ1-2|NA|NA
CASSFTSAVYGYTF
TGTGCCAGCAGCTTTACGAGCGCGGTCTATGGCTACACCTTC
>TRBV5-6|TRBJ1-5|NA|NA
CASSLGGALSQPQHF
TGTGCCAGCAGCTTGGGGGGGGCTCTGAGTCAGCCCCAGCATTTT
>TRBV7-8|TRBJ2-2|NA|TRBD1
CASSTRDREPFGNTGELFF
TGTGCCAGCAGCACCCGGGACAGGGAGCCCTTCGGGAACACCGGGGAGCTGTTTTTT
>TRBV6-1|TRBJ1-2|few|NA
CASTELKGHGYTF
TGTGCCAGCACCGAATTGAAGGGACATGGCTACACCTTC
>TRBV15|TRBJ1-2|NA|NA
CATSREGVDGYTF
TGTGCCACCAGCAGAGAAGGGGTCGATGGCTACACCTTC
>TRBV6-6|TRBJ2-7|NA|TRBD1
CASSSRPGGSYEQYF
TGTGCCAGCAGTTCTCGGCCAGGGGGTTCCTACGAGCAGTACTTC
>TRBV11-3|TRBJ2-1|NA|TRBD2
CASSLDPLAGVSSEQFF
TGTGCCAGCAGCTTAGATCCCCTAGCGGGAGTAAGCAGTGAGCAGTTCTTC
>TRBV7-6|TRBJ2-6|NA|TRBD1
CASSLPRGPSGSGANVLTF
TGTGCCAGCAGCTTACCCAGGGGGCCCTCCGGCTCTGGGGCCAACGTCCTGACTTTC
>TRBV9|TRBJ2-5|few|NA
CASSVQGRQFPQETQYF
TGTGCCAGCAGCGTACAGGGTCGACAGTTCCCCCAAGAGACCCAGTACTTC
>TRBV5-6|TRBJ2-1|NA|TRBD2
CASSPFLGLAGHNEQFF
TGTGCCAGCAGCCCTTTTCTGGGGCTAGCGGGCCACAATGAGCAGTTCTTC
>TRBV5-1|TRBJ2-7|few|TRBD1
CASSLGLGQGALYEQYF
TGCGCCAGCAGCTTGGGTTTGGGACAGGGGGCCCTCTACGAGCAGTACTTC
>TRBV15|TRBJ2-2|few|TRBD2
CATSRDDLAGDTGELFF
TGTGCCACCAGCAGAGATGATCTAGCGGGGGATACCGGGGAGCTGTTTTTT
>TRBV18|TRBJ2-1|NA|TRBD1
CASSPYGQGKFF
TGTGCCAGCTCACCTTATGGACAGGGGAAGTTCTTC
>TRBV3-1|TRBJ2-1|NA|TRBD2
CASSQWDGTSSYNEQFF
TGTGCCAGCAGCCAGTGGGACGGGACTAGCTCCTACAATGAGCAGTTCTTC
>TRBV4-1|TRBJ1-2|few|NA
CASSQDRQIPNYGYTF
TGCGCCAGCAGCCAAGATCGCCAGATTCCGAACTATGGCTACACCTTC
>TRBV5-5|TRBJ2-2|few|NA
CASSLIHGQLNTGELFF
TGTGCCAGCAGCTTAATTCATGGGCAGTTAAACACCGGGGAGCTGTTTTTT
>TRBV19|TRBJ1-6|NA|NA
CASTTSGTYSPLHF
TGTGCCAGCACAACTTCCGGGACATATTCACCCCTCCACTTT
>TRBV6-2/TRBV6-3|TRBJ2-7|NA|NA
CASSYPVGGPLYEQYF
TGTGCCAGCAGTTACCCGGTGGGCGGGCCTCTCTACGAGCAGTACTTC
>TRBV4-3|TRBJ2-7|NA|NA
CASSQAGSAAQYF
TGCGCCAGCAGCCAAGCGGGATCGGCGGCTCAGTACTTC
>TRBV27|TRBJ2-1|many|TRBD2
CASMSWGGYNEQFF
TGTGCCAGCATGTCGTGGGGGGGCTACAATGAGCAGTTCTTC
>TRBV20-1|TRBJ2-1|NA|TRBD1
CSARAGTAFYNEQFF
TGCAGTGCTCGCGCCGGGACAGCATTCTACAATGAGCAGTTCTTC
>TRBV7-8|TRBJ2-5|once|NA
CASSSPPYGARETQYF
TGTGCCAGCAGCTCCCCGCCCTACGGAGCGAGGGAGACCCAGTACTTC
>TRBV7-9|TRBJ2-3|few|TRBD2
CASSPSGVASGGDTQYF
TGTGCCAGCAGCCCGAGCGGGGTAGCCTCCGGAGGGGATACGCAGTATTTT
>TRBV7-8|TRBJ2-7|NA|NA
CASRDLGGGDEQYF
TGTGCCAGCAGGGACTTGGGAGGGGGCGACGAGCAGTACTTC
>TRBV7-9|TRBJ2-2|NA|NA
CASSPQEGLVVAGELFF
TGTGCCAGCAGCCCCCAAGAGGGTTTGGTAGTCGCCGGGGAGCTGTTTTTT
>TRBV24-1|TRBJ2-1|NA|NA
CATSAGSYNEQFF
TGTGCCACCAGTGCGGGGAGTTACAATGAGCAGTTCTTC
>TRBV7-2|TRBJ2-7|once|TRBD2
CASSFRTSYSYEQYF
TGTGCCAGCAGCTTCCGGACTAGCTACTCCTACGAGCAGTACTTC
>TRBV19|TRBJ2-7|NA|NA
CASNVHRTSEQYF
TGTGCCAGTAACGTTCACCGGACTTCCGAGCAGTACTTC
>TRBV7-2|TRBJ2-4|many|TRBD1
CASSPQTGRGRQNIQYF
TGTGCCAGCAGCCCCCAAACGGGCAGGGGGCGCCAAAACATTCAGTACTTC
>TRBV11-3|TRBJ2-2|NA|TRBD2
CASSPRPAGEPTGELFF
TGTGCCAGCAGCCCACGTCCAGCGGGAGAACCTACCGGGGAGCTGTTTTTT